These 31 T cell receptor beta chains were all obtained from the same sample, sequenced in a study of blood T cell repertoires in COVID-19. Assay used: immunoSEQ multiplex PCR; TCRdb lists only in-frame clones, some missing. The repertoire consists of 140,000 to 150,000 clones, with about nine tenths occurring once and the leading ten covering 2.3%. The source material was peripheral blood. Receptor source: a human donor in a cohort sampled during active COVID-19.

The CDR3 region has the DNA TGTGCCAGCAGCGTAGGCACGACAGGGGGCGGGTATGGCTACACCTTC. Translation: CASSVGTTGGGYGYTF. The chain links TRBV9 to TRBJ1-2; 10 bases agree with TRBD1. Trimming removed 0 bases from V and 5 bases from J; junction bases left unmatched: 7. Germline lookup yields CDR1 SGDLS and CDR2 YYNGEE. CDR3 size: 16 residues. Drawing the rest from reference TRBV9 and TRBJ1-2, the complete variable domain is DSGVTQTPKHLITATGQRVTLRCSPRSGDLSVYWYQQSLDQGLQFLIQYYNGEERAKGNILERFSAQQFPDLHSELNLSSLELGDSALYFCASSVGTTGGGYGYTFGSGTRLTVV.

The gene calls are TRBV11-2 and TRBJ2-2; TRBD2 matches 9 bases. Trimming cost V 3 bases and J 1 base; bases outside gene matches: 12. Germline CDR1 and CDR2: SGHAT and FQNNGV. The CDR3 loop spans 19 amino acids. The CDR3 loop reads CASSLWANSGRGNTGELFF. CDR3 DNA sequence: TGTGCCAGCAGCTTGTGGGCGAATAGCGGGAGAGGGAACACCGGGGAGCTGTTTTTT.

The chain uses TRBV18 and TRBJ2-1; 10 nucleotides align to TRBD1. The CDR3 runs to 17 residues. J was trimmed by 0 bases and V by 4 bases; bases with no gene match: 6. Germline values: CDR1 KGHSH, CDR2 LQKENI. The CDR3 protein is CASSRDRGMSSYNEQFF. In DNA form, the CDR3 reads TGTGCCAGCTCACGGGACAGGGGAATGAGCTCCTACAATGAGCAGTTCTTC.

This clone has just a few counts. The CDR3 reads CASSENGGSGNTIYF. The CDR3 DNA is TGTGCCAGCAGTGAAAACGGAGGGTCTGGAAACACCATATATTTT. The chain uses TRBV2 and TRBJ1-3, with no clear D. V gave up 2 bases and J gave up 1 base, with 9 bases separating them. The CDR3 is 15 residues long. Germline CDR1 SNHLY, CDR2 FYNNEI.

V usage is TRBV6-2 or TRBV6-3 and J usage is TRBJ2-1; 9 nucleotides agree with TRBD2. The V segment lost 5 bases and the J segment 4 bases; nucleotides outside the gene matches: 9. This CDR3 comprises 16 residues. The V gene's germline CDR1 is MNHEY and CDR2 SVGEGT. DNA for the CDR3: TGTGCCAGCAGTCCCCTCGGCGGGGGGGCATACAATGAGCAGTTCTTC. Protein: CASSPLGGGAYNEQFF.

V usage is TRBV3-1 (or the pseudogene TRBV3-2) and J usage is TRBJ2-4, with 9 positions matching TRBD1. Germline assignment: CDR1 LGHDT and CDR2 YNNKEL (reference sequence). CDR3 length: 17 amino acids. Unmatched junction bases numbered 7, after V lost 4 bases and J lost 0 bases. The CDR3 loop reads CASSPTHRGQAKNIQYF. The CDR3 nucleotides read TGTGCCAGCAGCCCAACACACAGGGGGCAAGCCAAAAACATTCAGTACTTC.

The chain has TRBV18 and TRBJ2-3, with 11 bases lining up with TRBD2. J was trimmed by 3 bases and V by 5 bases; bases with no gene match: 1. The CDR3 has 14 residues. Germline values: CDR1 KGHSH, CDR2 LQKENI. CDR3 sequence reads: CASSGTSGTDTQYF. In DNA, the CDR3 is TGTGCCAGCTCAGGGACTAGCGGTACAGATACGCAGTATTTT.

V usage is TRBV19 and J usage is TRBJ1-6; TRBD1 might be the D (6 bases). Germline V lookup: CDR1 LNHDA, CDR2 SQIVND (reference sequence). CDR3 length: 16 amino acids. Trimming pared 9 bases from V and 7 bases from J, leaving 22 bases between. Here the CDR3 DNA reads TGTGCCAGCAGCGCGGACAGAAGCCCCCGGAATTCACCCCTCCACTTT. This sequence encodes CASSADRSPRNSPLHF.

This chain uses TRBV7-9 with TRBJ2-5, with D tentatively TRBD1 (6 bases). This CDR3 has 16 residues. Germline-derived CDR1 and CDR2 are SEHNR and FQNEAQ (reference sequence). V was pared by 5 bases and J by 2 bases, with 18 bases between. The CDR3 spells CASSTRWTELQETQYF. The DNA of the CDR3 is TGTGCCAGCAGCACCCGTTGGACAGAATTACAAGAGACCCAGTACTTC. Drawing the rest from reference TRBV7-9 and TRBJ2-5, the complete variable domain is DTGVSQNPRHKITKRGQNVTFRCDPISEHNRLYWYRQTLGQGPEFLTYFQNEAQLEKSRLLSDRFSAERPKGSFSTLEIQRTEQGDSAMYLCASSTRWTELQETQYFGPGTRLLVL.

This chain uses TRBV11-2 with TRBJ1-1, with 7 bases lining up with TRBD1. The CDR3 sequence is 14 residues long. CDR1 is SGHAT, CDR2 FQNNGV, per germline. J was trimmed by 7 bases and V by 4 bases; bases with no gene match: 9. CDR3 nucleotides: TGTGCCAGCAGCTCCGGGACAGCCGTAAGTGAAGCTTTCTTT. This sequence encodes CASSSGTAVSEAFF. The entire variable domain, with the rest obtained from reference TRBV11-2 and TRBJ1-1, is as follows: EAGVAQSPRYKIIEKRQSVAFWCNPISGHATLYWYQQILGQGPKLLIQFQNNGVVDDSQLPKDRFSAERLKGVDSTLKIQPAKLEDSAVYLCASSSGTAVSEAFFGQGTRLTVV.

This chain connects TRBV6-5 to TRBJ2-7, with a weak D call TRBD1 (7 bases). The length of the CDR3 is 13 residues. V lost 5 bases and J 3 bases, leaving 11 bases between the germline ends. Germline CDR1 MNHEY, CDR2 SVGAGI. The CDR3 protein is CASSLRGVYEQYF. CDR3 DNA: TGTGCCAGCAGTCTCAGGGGGGTCTACGAGCAGTACTTC.

The chain has TRBV28 and TRBJ2-6; 12 nucleotides match TRBD1. CDR1 is MDHEN and CDR2 is SYDVKM in the germline V gene. The CDR3 has 17 amino acids. Germline trimming cut 7 bases from V and 3 bases from J; bases unmatched to any gene: 7. The CDR3 protein is CASKPGQGALGANVLTF. CDR3 in DNA: TGTGCCAGCAAGCCGGGACAGGGGGCCCTTGGGGCCAACGTCCTGACTTTC.

V gene TRBV6-2 or TRBV6-3 combines with J gene TRBJ1-6; D call uncertain. There are 16 residues in the CDR3. Trimming pared 5 bases from V and 4 bases from J, leaving 15 bases between. Germline V CDR1 and CDR2: MNHEY, SVGEGT. CDR3 bases: TGTGCCAGCAGTCGAGATGTAGCAGTATATAATTCACCCCTCCACTTT. It specifies CASSRDVAVYNSPLHF.

This clone was seen only once. The rearrangement links TRBV7-2 to TRBJ2-5; 9 positions match TRBD2. The CDR3 runs to 14 residues. Germline V gene sequence: CDR1 SGHTA, CDR2 FQGNSA. The trim removed 5 bases at V and 2 bases at J, leaving 3 bases unmatched. The CDR3 DNA reads as TGTGCCAGCAGCCTGACTAGCGGACAAGAGACCCAGTACTTC. This encodes CASSLTSGQETQYF. Drawing the rest from reference TRBV7-2 and TRBJ2-5, the complete variable domain is GAGVSQSPSNKVTEKGKDVELRCDPISGHTALYWYRQSLGQGLEFLIYFQGNSAPDKSGLPSDRFSAERTGGSVSTLTIQRTQQEDSAVYLCASSLTSGQETQYFGPGTRLLVL.

This clone appeared once. This chain connects TRBV5-4 to TRBJ2-1, with 10 bases matching TRBD2. The germline gives CDR1 SGHNT, CDR2 YYREEE (reference sequence). The J segment lost 2 bases and the V segment lost 0 bases, leaving 2 bases of the junction unmatched. The CDR3 has 16 amino acids. The CDR3 bases are TGTGCCAGCAGCTTGGAACTAGCGGGGACCTACAATGAGCAGTTCTTC. Its protein is CASSLELAGTYNEQFF.

This rearrangement joins TRBV7-9 to TRBJ2-7, with D unclear. The CDR3 spans 14 residues. With 5 bases removed from V and 7 bases from J, the gap between germline ends came to 18 bases. CDR1 and CDR2 (germline): SEHNR, FQNEAQ (reference sequence). In DNA, the CDR3 is TGTGCCAGCAGCCGAAACACCGTCGTTTGGGAGCAGTACTTC. Protein sequence: CASSRNTVVWEQYF.

This clone turned up a few times. The chain joins TRBV6-5 to TRBJ1-1, with 10 bases matching TRBD1. This CDR3 contains 15 residues. In germline, CDR1 is MNHEY, CDR2 SVGAGI. The V and J ends lost 4 bases and 1 base, in that order; junction bases with no gene match: 3. The CDR3 here is CASSSRDRGNTEAFF. The CDR3 DNA sequence: TGTGCCAGCAGTTCCCGGGACAGGGGGAACACTGAAGCTTTCTTT.

The chain is built from TRBV4-3 and TRBJ2-1; TRBD2 aligns across 7 bases. The V gene end was trimmed by 3 bases and the J gene end by 5 bases; junction bases not matched to a gene: 7. The V gene's germline CDR1 is LGHNA and CDR2 YSLEER. The CDR3 is 15 amino acids. CDR3 in DNA: TGCGCCAGCAGCCACCCGCTAGCGGAGAACAATGAGCAGTTCTTC. Translated: CASSHPLAENNEQFF.

This chain links TRBV7-9 with TRBJ2-1; D may be TRBD1 (6 bases). Germline CDR1 is SEHNR and CDR2 is FQNEAQ (reference sequence). V gave up 4 bases and J gave up 4 bases, with 8 bases separating them. There are 13 residues in the CDR3. CDR3 DNA sequence: TGTGCCAGCAGCTCAGGACAGTACAATGAGCAGTTCTTC. This codes for CASSSGQYNEQFF.

The chain joins TRBV2 to TRBJ1-5; D is perhaps TRBD1 (6 bases). Germline loops: CDR1 SNHLY, CDR2 FYNNEI. V lost 4 bases and J 6 bases, leaving 7 bases between the germline ends. CDR3 length equals 12 residues. The CDR3, as DNA: TGTGCCAGCAGTGCAGGGGTTCAGCCCCAGCATTTT. Its protein is CASSAGVQPQHF.

Turning to this clone: Compared with germline, one end of the junction differs, possibly owing to a read error. This chain uses TRBV7-7 with TRBJ2-1, with TRBD2 matching over 12 bases. Germline V lookup: CDR1 SSHAT, CDR2 FNYEAQ (reference sequence). The CDR3 runs 16 residues. In nucleotides, the CDR3 is TGTGCTAGCAGCTTAGGACTAGCGGGATCCCACAATGAGCAGTTCTTC. Protein sequence: CASSLGLAGSHNEQFF.

The chain is built from TRBV30 and TRBJ2-2; TRBD2 agrees at 9 bases. The ends lost 1 base at V and 3 bases at J; junction bases unmatched: 15. The CDR3 has 19 amino acids. Germline V CDR1 and CDR2: GTSNPN, SVGIG (reference sequence). The CDR3 DNA follows: TGTGCCTGGAGTGCCGATTACCTTAGCGGGAGTTTGTACACCGGGGAGCTGTTTTTT. The encoded protein is CAWSADYLSGSLYTGELFF.

This clone was observed a handful of times. This sequence joins TRBV4-2 and TRBJ2-1, with 8 bases identical to TRBD2. Germline loops: CDR1 LGHNA, CDR2 YNFKEQ. With 1 base clipped from V and 2 bases from J, the junction kept 10 bases outside the gene matches. The CDR3 totals 18 residues. CDR3 loop: CASSQVSSLAGTYNEQFF. The DNA of the CDR3 is TGTGCCAGCAGCCAAGTCTCCTCGCTAGCGGGTACCTACAATGAGCAGTTCTTC.

The chain joins TRBV10-1 to TRBJ2-3; 10 bases align to TRBD2. CDR3 length: 16 amino acids. V lost 6 bases and J lost 4; bases outside the gene matches: 10. Germline values: CDR1 WNHNN, CDR2 SYGVQD (reference sequence). The CDR3 here is CASSPISGGPPDTQYF. CDR3 DNA sequence: TGCGCCAGCAGCCCTATTAGCGGGGGGCCCCCAGATACGCAGTATTTT.

The genes are TRBV5-1 and TRBJ2-1, with 12 positions matching TRBD2. The CDR3 covers 15 residues. Germline V gives CDR1 SGHRS, CDR2 YFSETQ. J gave up 4 bases and V 4 bases, and 3 bases lay outside the gene matches. CDR3 DNA: TGCGCCAGCAGCCCAGGACTAGCGGGGTACAATGAGCAGTTCTTC. It translates to CASSPGLAGYNEQFF.

The gene calls are TRBV3-1 (or the pseudogene TRBV3-2) and TRBJ1-2; D may be TRBD1 (6 bases). CDR1 and CDR2 from the germline V gene are LGHDT and YNNKEL (reference sequence). Trimming stripped 0 bases from V and 6 bases from J, with 14 bases between. The CDR3 contains 15 residues. The CDR3 region has the DNA TGTGCCAGCAGCCAAGATGCGCAGGGGTGGAATGGCTACACCTTC. Amino acids: CASSQDAQGWNGYTF.

The chain recombines TRBV4-2 with TRBJ2-5; 7 bases align to TRBD2. This CDR3 has 14 residues. The germline V gene encodes CDR1 LGHNA and CDR2 YNFKEQ. V shed 5 bases, J shed 4 bases, and the junction held 7 bases outside the gene matches. CDR3 sequence (DNA): TGTGCCAGCAGCTTATCTAGCGGTCGAGAGACCCAGTACTTC. Translated: CASSLSSGRETQYF.

The chain is built from TRBV15 and TRBJ2-7; D possibly corresponds to TRBD1 (5 bases). The V gene's germline CDR1 is LNHNV and CDR2 YYDKDF (reference sequence). The length of the CDR3 is 16 residues. The V and J ends lost 0 bases and 5 bases respectively, with 17 bases between them. The CDR3 region is CATSRDFRQGRHEQYF. CDR3 nucleotides: TGTGCCACCAGCAGAGATTTTAGGCAGGGTAGGCACGAGCAGTACTTC.

This clone has only a few counts. The genes are TRBV19 and TRBJ2-7, with 7 bases identical to TRBD1. CDR3 size: 14 residues. V gave up 4 bases and J gave up 2 bases; unmatched junction bases: 5. CDR1 and CDR2 (germline): LNHDA, SQIVND (reference sequence). DNA for the CDR3: TGTGCCAGTAGTACGACAGGGACCACCTACGAGCAGTACTTC. Protein: CASSTTGTTYEQYF.

V gene TRBV5-5 combines with J gene TRBJ1-1; TRBD1 matches 8 bases. The CDR3 totals 16 residues. Per the germline V gene, CDR1 is SGHKS and CDR2 is YYEKEE (reference sequence). V dropped 5 bases and J dropped 0; count of bases not matched to a gene: 9. The CDR3 bases are TGTGCCAGCAGTCAAAGGACAGGGAGCATGAACACTGAAGCTTTCTTT. Its protein product is CASSQRTGSMNTEAFF.

The chain recombines TRBV5-1 with TRBJ2-5; TRBD1 matches at 9 bases. Losses at the gene ends were 2 bases for V and 4 bases for J; bases not matched to a gene: 6. The CDR3 runs to 15 residues. CDR1 is SGHRS, CDR2 YFSETQ, per germline. CDR3 protein: CASSFSQGAAETQYF. In DNA form, the CDR3 reads TGCGCCAGCAGCTTCTCACAGGGGGCGGCAGAGACCCAGTACTTC.